This T cell receptor (beta chain) was sequenced in a study of cytomegalovirus exposure and HLA in healthy donors. Study-wide results and caveats: The authors enumerated around 150 TCR beta chains as linked to cytomegalovirus. According to reports, the classifier identified cytomegalovirus status with high specificity and sensitivity.

This clone came up once. No antigen is known for it. Repertoires were generated with immunoSEQ multiplex PCR, while TCRdb's copy carries only in-frame clones and drops some. The sample shows over 200,000 clones, 90% of them seen only once. CDR1 is SGHNT, CDR2 YENEEA, per germline. V was trimmed by 1 base and J by 2 bases, leaving 7 bases between them. The CDR3 runs to 14 residues. The chain employs TRBV11-3 and TRBJ2-3; D is undetermined. The TCR was taken from a woman aged 30 to 39 in good health and CMV-seronegative. The specimen sequenced was PBMCs. The CDR3: CASSLGYDTDTQYF. In nucleotides, the CDR3 is TGTGCCAGCAGCTTAGGTTACGACACAGATACGCAGTATTTT. Full variable domain (missing parts from reference TRBV11-3 and TRBJ2-3): EAGVVQSPRYKIIEKKQPVAFWCNPISGHNTLYWYLQNLGQGPELLIRYENEEAVDDSQLPKDRFSAERLKGVDSTLKIQPAELGDSAVYLCASSLGYDTDTQYFGPGTRLTVL.